The T cell receptor beta chain under discussion was sequenced for a study of blood T cell repertoires in COVID-19. The Seattle patients, enrolled during active infection, were followed longitudinally. Trimming removed 2 bases from V and 5 bases from J; junction bases left unmatched: 7. Germline-derived CDR1 and CDR2 are MGHRA and YSYEKL. The CDR3 length is 15 residues. This table comes from immunoSEQ multiplex PCR, and its TCRdb copy is limited to in-frame clones, with some not included. The profile shows about 400,000 clones, 70% to 90% of them singletons. The receptor was isolated from a woman aged 60-70 years with COVID-19, enrolled during active disease. The chain links TRBV4-1 to TRBJ2-5; 8 bases align to TRBD2. The sequencing sample was made of peripheral blood. This chain's CDR3 is CASSQSPGGLETQYF. The DNA of the CDR3 is TGCGCCAGCAGCCAATCCCCGGGGGGGCTGGAGACCCAGTACTTC.